The rows below give T cell receptor beta chains drawn from one sample of a study of blood T cell repertoires in COVID-19. Libraries were prepared by immunoSEQ multiplex PCR; TCRdb keeps only in-frame clonotypes and omits some of them. The sample consists of fewer than 150,000 clones, about 88% of them appearing once. The sequenced sample consisted of peripheral blood. The receptors derive from a man aged 45-60 years with active or convalescent COVID-19. The CDR3 runs from the conserved cysteine through the conserved F or W. Fields, in order: V gene, J gene, CDR3 protein.

>TRBV28|TRBJ1-6
CASTPQGINSPLHF
>TRBV3-1/TRBV3-2|TRBJ2-4
CASSLRLAGGGTKNIQYF
>TRBV6-5|TRBJ2-7
CASSKDRGTYEQYF
>TRBV18|TRBJ2-6
CASSPPAGRPGANVLTF
>TRBV10-3|TRBJ1-2
CAISENREHSGNYGYTF
>TRBV10-3|TRBJ1-5
CAISRQGDSNQPQHF
>TRBV12-3/TRBV12-4|TRBJ1-1
CASSYTGRTEAFF
>TRBV7-2|TRBJ2-7
CASSLGRFTYEQYF
>TRBV14|TRBJ2-3
CASSQDARRGSTDTQYF
>TRBV19|TRBJ2-3
CASSYTSRGARDTQYF
>TRBV18|TRBJ2-3
CASSPPARNTDTQYF
>TRBV19|TRBJ1-3
CASSIVSGGNTIYF
>TRBV28|TRBJ1-3
CASSLRQGSSGNTIYF
>TRBV6-5|TRBJ2-7
CASSYGRDVYEQYF
>TRBV4-2|TRBJ2-1
CASSQAASGSDEQFF
>TRBV29-1|TRBJ1-3
CSVRGTGYGNTIYF
>TRBV4-2|TRBJ2-1
CASSQDRDRGPYNEQFF
>TRBV19|TRBJ1-1
CASSTVPGTEAFF
>TRBV5-1|TRBJ2-2
CASSSRISENTGELFF
>TRBV21-1|TRBJ2-7
CASSPQGGDVGEQYF
>TRBV28|TRBJ1-2
CASYVRSGQGYGYTF
>TRBV27|TRBJ2-7
CASSKPSGGDEQYF
>TRBV7-8|TRBJ2-1
CASSPRGGSWSYNEQFF
>TRBV28|TRBJ2-7
CASSLTGTTSGEQYF
>TRBV7-3|TRBJ1-3
CASWTGSGSGNTIYF